The clone carrying this T cell receptor (beta chain) is categorized as large (0.1 to 1%). As yet, its antigen is unknown. This specimen belongs to a study of T cell responses to AZD1222 COVID-19 vaccine. Study-level points and caveats: The donor cohort was predominantly white British with a female majority, and clonal diversity may have been underestimated. Repertoires were obtained only post-peak T cell response. There were vaccine-associated CD4 TCRs across spike, dominant at 160-218 and 743-854. The study reported that nearly half of spike-specific TCRs target unmutated variant regions.

This CDR3 has 12 residues. The V gene lost 6 bases and the J gene lost 5 bases, with 10 bases spanning the gap. Germline values: CDR1 SNHLY, CDR2 FYNNEI. Measured with immunoSEQ multiplex PCR; TCRdb has only the in-frame clones, and not every one. The sample has 45,000 to 70,000 clones, about 90% seen once. This clonotype originated in an adult who received the AZD1222 COVID-19 vaccine. The V and J genes are TRBV2 and TRBJ2-5; D call uncertain. Sequenced here: peripheral blood, sampled 28 days after the second AZD1222 dose. Here the CDR3 reads CASRDGTETQYF. In DNA form, the CDR3 reads TGTGCCAGCAGGGACGGCACGGAGACCCAGTACTTC.